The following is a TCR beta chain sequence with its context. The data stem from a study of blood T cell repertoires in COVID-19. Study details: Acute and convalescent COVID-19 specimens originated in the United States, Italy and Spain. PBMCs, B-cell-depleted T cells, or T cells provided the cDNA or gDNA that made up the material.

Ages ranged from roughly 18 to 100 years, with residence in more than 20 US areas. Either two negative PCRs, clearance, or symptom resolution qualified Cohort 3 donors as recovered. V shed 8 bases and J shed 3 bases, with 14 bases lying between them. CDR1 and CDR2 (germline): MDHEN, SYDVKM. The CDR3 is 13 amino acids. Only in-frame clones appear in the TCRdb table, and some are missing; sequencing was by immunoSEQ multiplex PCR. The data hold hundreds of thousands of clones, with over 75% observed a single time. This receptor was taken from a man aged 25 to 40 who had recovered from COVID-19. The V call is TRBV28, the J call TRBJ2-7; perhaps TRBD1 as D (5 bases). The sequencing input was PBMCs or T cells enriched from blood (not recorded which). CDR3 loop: CASCWGRSYEQYF. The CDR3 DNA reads TGTGCCAGCTGTTGGGGCAGAAGCTACGAGCAGTACTTC.